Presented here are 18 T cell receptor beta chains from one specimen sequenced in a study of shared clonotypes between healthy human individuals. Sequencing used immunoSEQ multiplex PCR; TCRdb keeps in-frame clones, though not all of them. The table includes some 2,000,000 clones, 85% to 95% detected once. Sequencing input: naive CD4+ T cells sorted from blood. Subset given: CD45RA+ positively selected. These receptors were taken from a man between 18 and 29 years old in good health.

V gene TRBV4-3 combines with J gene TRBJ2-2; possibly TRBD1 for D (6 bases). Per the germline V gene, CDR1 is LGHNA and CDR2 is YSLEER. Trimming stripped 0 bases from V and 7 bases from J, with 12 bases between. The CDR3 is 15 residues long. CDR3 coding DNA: TGCGCCAGCAGCCAAGAAACAGGGTCTGTCGGGGAGCTGTTTTTT. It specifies CASSQETGSVGELFF.

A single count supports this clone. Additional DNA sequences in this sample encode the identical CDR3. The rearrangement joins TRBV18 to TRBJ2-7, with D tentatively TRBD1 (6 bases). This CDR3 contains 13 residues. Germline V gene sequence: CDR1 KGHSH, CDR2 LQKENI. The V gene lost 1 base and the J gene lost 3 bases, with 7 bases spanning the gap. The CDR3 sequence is CASSPQDSYEQYF. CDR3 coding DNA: TGTGCCAGCTCACCACAGGACAGCTACGAGCAGTACTTC.

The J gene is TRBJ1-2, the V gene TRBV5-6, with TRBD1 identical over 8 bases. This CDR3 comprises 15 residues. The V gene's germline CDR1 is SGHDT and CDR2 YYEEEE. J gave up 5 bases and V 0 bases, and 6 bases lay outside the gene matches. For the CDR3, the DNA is TGTGCCAGCAGCTTGGTTGGGACAGGATTGTATGGCTACACCTTC. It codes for CASSLVGTGLYGYTF. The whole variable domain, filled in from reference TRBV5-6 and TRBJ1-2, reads DAGVTQSPTHLIKTRGQQVTLRCSPKSGHDTVSWYQQALGQGPQFIFQYYEEEERQRGNFPDRFSGHQFPNYSSELNVNALLLGDSALYLCASSLVGTGLYGYTFGSGTRLTVV.

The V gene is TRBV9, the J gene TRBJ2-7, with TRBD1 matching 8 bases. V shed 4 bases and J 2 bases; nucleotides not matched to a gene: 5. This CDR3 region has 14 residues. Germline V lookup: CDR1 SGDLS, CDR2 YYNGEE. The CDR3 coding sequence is TGTGCCAGCAGCCCCACAGGGGGACCCTACGAGCAGTACTTC. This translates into CASSPTGGPYEQYF.

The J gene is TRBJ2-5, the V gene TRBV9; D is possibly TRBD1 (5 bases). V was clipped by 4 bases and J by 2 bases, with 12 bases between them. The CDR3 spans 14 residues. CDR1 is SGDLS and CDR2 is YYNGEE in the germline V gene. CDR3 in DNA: TGTGCCAGCAGCCTTGGGGCGATTCAAGAGACCCAGTACTTC. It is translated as CASSLGAIQETQYF.

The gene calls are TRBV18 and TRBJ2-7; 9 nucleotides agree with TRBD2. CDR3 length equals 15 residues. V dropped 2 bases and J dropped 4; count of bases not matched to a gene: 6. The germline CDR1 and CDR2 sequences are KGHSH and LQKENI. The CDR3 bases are TGTGCCAGCTCACCAAGTAGCGGGGGACCTTACGAGCAGTACTTC. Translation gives CASSPSSGGPYEQYF.

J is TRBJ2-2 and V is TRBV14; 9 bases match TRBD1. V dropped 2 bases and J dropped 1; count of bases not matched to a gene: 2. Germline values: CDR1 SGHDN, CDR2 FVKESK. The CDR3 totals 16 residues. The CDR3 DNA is TGTGCCAGCAGCCAAAGGACAGGGGTGAACACCGGGGAGCTGTTTTTT. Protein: CASSQRTGVNTGELFF.

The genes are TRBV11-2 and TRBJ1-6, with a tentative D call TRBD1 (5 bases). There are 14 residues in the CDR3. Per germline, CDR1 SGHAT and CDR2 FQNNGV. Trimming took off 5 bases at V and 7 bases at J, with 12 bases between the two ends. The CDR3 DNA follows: TGTGCCAGCAGCCCTGGGACTAAGAATTCACCCCTCCACTTT. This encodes CASSPGTKNSPLHF.

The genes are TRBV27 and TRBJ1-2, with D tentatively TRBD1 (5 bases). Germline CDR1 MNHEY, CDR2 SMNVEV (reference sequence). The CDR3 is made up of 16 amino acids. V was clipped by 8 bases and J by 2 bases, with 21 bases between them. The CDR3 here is CASFTLRDGGNYGYTF. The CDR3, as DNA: TGTGCCAGCTTCACACTCCGGGACGGTGGGAACTATGGCTACACCTTC.

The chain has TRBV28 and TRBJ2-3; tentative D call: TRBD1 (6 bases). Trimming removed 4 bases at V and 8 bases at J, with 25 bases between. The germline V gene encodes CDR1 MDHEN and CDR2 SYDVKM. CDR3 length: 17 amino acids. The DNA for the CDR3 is TGTGCCAGCAGTTATCTCTTCGGCACAGGGTCTCACGGTACGCAGTATTTT. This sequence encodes CASSYLFGTGSHGTQYF.

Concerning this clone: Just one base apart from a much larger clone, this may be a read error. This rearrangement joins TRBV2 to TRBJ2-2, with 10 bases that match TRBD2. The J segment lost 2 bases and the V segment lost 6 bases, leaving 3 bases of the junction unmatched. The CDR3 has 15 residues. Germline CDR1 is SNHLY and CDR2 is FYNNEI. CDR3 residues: CASSGLAVNTGELFF. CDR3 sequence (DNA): TGTGCCAGCAGCGGACTAGCGGTTAACACCGGGGAGCTGTTTTTT.

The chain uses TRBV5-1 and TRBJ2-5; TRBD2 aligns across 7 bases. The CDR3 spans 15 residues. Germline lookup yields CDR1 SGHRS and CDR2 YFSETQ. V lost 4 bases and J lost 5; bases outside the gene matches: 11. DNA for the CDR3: TGCGCCAGCAGCGCCGCGACCTTCGGGGGGGAGACCCAGTACTTC. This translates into CASSAATFGGETQYF.

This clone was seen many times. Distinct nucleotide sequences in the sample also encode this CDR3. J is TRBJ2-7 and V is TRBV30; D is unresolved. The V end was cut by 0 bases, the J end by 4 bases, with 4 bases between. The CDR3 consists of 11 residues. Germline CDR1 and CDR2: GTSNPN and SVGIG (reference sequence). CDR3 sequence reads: CAWSVQYEQYF. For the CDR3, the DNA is TGTGCCTGGAGTGTACAGTACGAGCAGTACTTC.

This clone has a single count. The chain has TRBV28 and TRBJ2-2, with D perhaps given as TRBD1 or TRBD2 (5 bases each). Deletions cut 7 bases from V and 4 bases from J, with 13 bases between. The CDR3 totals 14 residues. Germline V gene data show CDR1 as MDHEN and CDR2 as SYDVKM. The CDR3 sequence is CASKKMGTTGELFF. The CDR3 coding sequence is TGTGCCAGCAAAAAAATGGGGACCACCGGGGAGCTGTTTTTT.

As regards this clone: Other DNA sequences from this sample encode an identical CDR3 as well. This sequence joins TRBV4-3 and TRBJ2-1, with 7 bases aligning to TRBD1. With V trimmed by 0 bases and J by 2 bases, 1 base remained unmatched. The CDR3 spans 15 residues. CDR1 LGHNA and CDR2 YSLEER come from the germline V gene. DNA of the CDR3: TGCGCCAGCAGCCAAGATCAGGGGGCCTACAATGAGCAGTTCTTC. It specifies CASSQDQGAYNEQFF.

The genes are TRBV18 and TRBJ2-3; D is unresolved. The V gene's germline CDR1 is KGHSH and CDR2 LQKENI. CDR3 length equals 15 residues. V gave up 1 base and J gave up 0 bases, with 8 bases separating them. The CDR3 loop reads CASSPRRASTDTQYF. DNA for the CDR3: TGTGCCAGCTCACCACGCCGGGCCAGCACAGATACGCAGTATTTT.

The CDR3 is CASSGPSGRPTSTDTQYF. CDR3 coding DNA: TGTGCCAGCAGTGGGCCCAGCGGGAGGCCTACTAGCACAGATACGCAGTATTTT. The chain combines TRBV2 with TRBJ2-3; 9 nucleotides agree with TRBD2. The CDR3 loop spans 18 amino acids. The V gene's germline CDR1 is SNHLY and CDR2 FYNNEI. After removal of 4 bases from V and 0 bases from J, the junction contained 11 bases not matched to a gene.

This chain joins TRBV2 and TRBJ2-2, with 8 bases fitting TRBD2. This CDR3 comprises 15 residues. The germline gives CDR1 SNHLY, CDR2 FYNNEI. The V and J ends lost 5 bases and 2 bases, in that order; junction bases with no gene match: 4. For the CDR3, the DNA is TGTGCCAGCAGTCCACTAGCGGCCAACACCGGGGAGCTGTTTTTT. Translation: CASSPLAANTGELFF.